These T cell receptor beta chains were read from a single sample in a study of neurological immune-mediated disorders. TCRdb reprocessed the 5' RACE reads via MiXCR and lists one record per CDR3 protein. This sample has fewer than 85,000 distinct CDR3 sequences; approximately 4.6% occur once, and the top ten carry over 2%. Sequencing was done on a sample of PBMCs. Source of these receptors: a woman in her 70s with multiple sclerosis. Both conserved end residues are part of each CDR3. A D gene is named only where the DNA matches it firmly. Some rows mark clone size as missing; the rest say once, few, many or name a class of expanded clone.

abundance	d_gene	v_gene	j_gene	CDR3nt	CDR3aa
many	NA	TRBV12-3/TRBV12-4	TRBJ2-5	TGTGCCAGCACTCTGGACTGGGGGGAGACCCAGTACTTC	CASTLDWGETQYF
many	TRBD2	TRBV9	TRBJ2-2	TGTGCCAGCAGCGTAGGGGTGACTAGCGCGAACACCGGGGAGCTGTTTTTT	CASSVGVTSANTGELFF
many	NA	TRBV2	TRBJ2-1	TGTGCCAGCAGCGACTGGGGAAGCTCCTACAATGAGCAGTTCTTC	CASSDWGSSYNEQFF
NA	TRBD1	TRBV12-3/TRBV12-4	TRBJ2-2	TGTGCCAGCAGTTACGGACAGGGCAGGGGCACCGGGGAGCTGTTTTTT	CASSYGQGRGTGELFF
many	NA	TRBV19	TRBJ2-3	TGTGCCAGTAGCGCAGGCGGGAGCACAGATACGCAGTATTTT	CASSAGGSTDTQYF
many	NA	TRBV20-1	TRBJ2-3	TGCAGTGCTAGAGGAGTCTATAGCACAGATACGCAGTATTTT	CSARGVYSTDTQYF
NA	TRBD2	TRBV5-1	TRBJ2-7	TGCGCCAGCAGCTTAGGACTAGCGGGAGGGCACTCCTACGAGCAGTACTTC	CASSLGLAGGHSYEQYF
many	NA	TRBV20-1	TRBJ2-2	TGCAGTGCTAGAGTAGGACAGAACACCGGGGAGCTGTTTTTT	CSARVGQNTGELFF
many	NA	TRBV7-3	TRBJ2-1	TGTGCCAGCAGCTTAAGCGGTATAAACAATGAGCAGTTCTTC	CASSLSGINNEQFF
NA	NA	TRBV5-1	TRBJ2-1	TGCGCCAGCAACGAGGGAGGATCCTACAATGAGCAGTTCTTC	CASNEGGSYNEQFF
many	NA	TRBV12-3/TRBV12-4	TRBJ2-1	TGTGCCAGCAGTCCCGACCTATATTTGGGGAGCTCCTACAATGAGCAGTTCTTC	CASSPDLYLGSSYNEQFF
many	TRBD2	TRBV7-9	TRBJ2-7	TGTGCCAGCAGCTTGCGGGAGGCGACCTACGAGCAGTACTTC	CASSLREATYEQYF
NA	NA	TRBV10-3	TRBJ2-2	TGTGCCATCAAGGAGGGTCCCGGGGAGCTGTTTTTT	CAIKEGPGELFF
many	NA	TRBV7-9	TRBJ2-2	TGTGCCAGCAGCCAAATTTCATTGCCGGACACCGGGGAGCTGTTTTTT	CASSQISLPDTGELFF
many	TRBD1	TRBV7-9	TRBJ2-7	TGTGCCAGCAGCTTAGTATTAACAGGGGGCTCCTACGAGCAGTACTTC	CASSLVLTGGSYEQYF
many	TRBD2	TRBV7-6	TRBJ2-1	TGTGCCAGCAGACCCGGGACTAGCGGGCCCTCCTACAATGAGCAGTTCTTC	CASRPGTSGPSYNEQFF
few	TRBD1	TRBV5-1	TRBJ2-6	TGCGCCAGCAGCTCGGGACAGTACAGCTCTGGGGCCAACGTCCTGACTTTC	CASSSGQYSSGANVLTF
many	NA	TRBV12-3/TRBV12-4	TRBJ2-7	TGTGCCAGCAGCATGCGTCGGTACGAGCAGTACTTC	CASSMRRYEQYF
few	NA	TRBV3-1	TRBJ2-7	TGTGCCAGCAGGCGAGACGGGGGATTCGGCGAGCAGTACTTC	CASRRDGGFGEQYF
many	TRBD1	TRBV7-2	TRBJ1-2	TGTGCCAGCAGCTTAGTGGCTACCGGACAGGGAGTAGCTAACGGCTACACCTTC	CASSLVATGQGVANGYTF
many	TRBD1	TRBV7-8	TRBJ1-3	TGTGCCAGCAGCCCCCGGGACAGGGGAAACACCATATATTTT	CASSPRDRGNTIYF
many	NA	TRBV5-1	TRBJ1-3	TGCGCCAGCTGCATCGGCCTCAACTCTGGAAACACCATATATTTT	CASCIGLNSGNTIYF
many	NA	TRBV20-1	TRBJ2-2	TGCAGTCTGGGGGGACTTAACACCGGGGAGCTGTTTTTT	CSLGGLNTGELFF
NA	TRBD2	TRBV11-2	TRBJ2-1	TGTGCCAGCAGCTTCCCAGCGGGAGGGATCGATGAGCAGTTCTTC	CASSFPAGGIDEQFF
many	TRBD2	TRBV5-1	TRBJ2-1	TGCGCCAGCAGCTTGGGACTAGCGGGGGGGGCCCCGTTCTTC	CASSLGLAGGAPFF
NA	NA	TRBV4-3	TRBJ2-7	TGCGCCAGCAGCCAGGGCGAACCCTACGAGCAGTACTTC	CASSQGEPYEQYF
many	NA	TRBV4-1	TRBJ2-7	TGCGCCAGCAGCCAAGGACAGGAAGCCTACGAGCAGTACTTC	CASSQGQEAYEQYF
many	NA	TRBV7-2	TRBJ1-4	TGTGCCAGCAGCTTAGGCTCGGGATCAACTAATGAAAAACTGTTTTTT	CASSLGSGSTNEKLFF
many	NA	TRBV20-1	TRBJ1-1	TGCAGTGCTAGAGATAATCGCAAGGGGGGTTTGGCTTTCTTT	CSARDNRKGGLAFF
NA	TRBD1	TRBV7-8	TRBJ2-2	TGTGCCAGCAGCTTGTTGGACAGGGCAATCGGGGAGCTGTTTTTT	CASSLLDRAIGELFF
many	NA	TRBV7-2	TRBJ1-6	TGTGCCAGCAGCTTAGATTTTATTTCACCCCTCCACTTT	CASSLDFISPLHF
many	TRBD1	TRBV6-5	TRBJ1-4	TGTGCCAGCAGTATAACAGGGGGAGGTAGTGAAAAACTGTTTTTT	CASSITGGGSEKLFF
NA	TRBD2	TRBV6-5	TRBJ2-7	TGTGCCACTAAGTCCCAAGCGGGATACGAGCAGTACTTC	CATKSQAGYEQYF
many	TRBD1	TRBV20-1	TRBJ1-1	TGCAGTGCTAGTGTCTTTCAGGGGGCTAAGTCGACTGAAGCTTTCTTT	CSASVFQGAKSTEAFF
many	NA	TRBV7-9	TRBJ2-3	TGTGCCAGTCTCGAACCGGGGGGCCGGACAGATACGCAGTATTTT	CASLEPGGRTDTQYF
many	NA	TRBV29-1	TRBJ2-3	TGCAGCGTTGGAGGGAGGACTAGCACAGATACGCAGTATTTT	CSVGGRTSTDTQYF
many	NA	TRBV29-1	TRBJ2-2	TGCAGCGTTGACGTGGCCGGGGAGCTGTTTTTT	CSVDVAGELFF
many	TRBD1	TRBV7-2	TRBJ2-5	TGTGCCAGCAGCTTGACAGGGCATATGGAGACCCAGTACTTC	CASSLTGHMETQYF
many	NA	TRBV3-1	TRBJ2-7	TGTGCCAGCAGCCAAGGGGGCTACGAGCAGTACTTC	CASSQGGYEQYF
many	TRBD2	TRBV3-1	TRBJ2-2	TGTGCCAGCAGCCAAGCGGGGGGTAGAGGGGCTCACACCGGGGAGCTGTTTTTT	CASSQAGGRGAHTGELFF
NA	TRBD2	TRBV12-3/TRBV12-4	TRBJ2-7	TGTGCCAGCAGTTTGGGACTAGCTACCGAGCAGTACTTC	CASSLGLATEQYF
many	NA	TRBV5-1	TRBJ2-1	TGCGCCAGCAGCTTTACGACAGTCTACAATGAGCAGTTCTTC	CASSFTTVYNEQFF
few	NA	TRBV7-6	TRBJ1-3	TGTGCCAGCAGCTTTCGGGGGAACTCTGGAAACACCATATATTTT	CASSFRGNSGNTIYF
many	TRBD1	TRBV7-6	TRBJ2-7	TGTGCCAGCAGCTCTAACAGGGGGCTAATGGACGAGCAGTACTTC	CASSSNRGLMDEQYF
many	NA	TRBV20-1	TRBJ2-5	TGCAGTGCTCGAAGAAGGGGTGGGGAGACCCAGTACTTC	CSARRRGGETQYF
many	NA	TRBV7-2	TRBJ1-1	TGTGCCAGCAGCTTGTTTCGGGGGCTTAGGGACACTGAAGCTTTCTTT	CASSLFRGLRDTEAFF
NA	TRBD1	TRBV2	TRBJ2-3	TGTGCCAGCAGAGGACAGGGAATAGATACGCAGTATTTT	CASRGQGIDTQYF
many	NA	TRBV18	TRBJ2-1	TGTGCCAGCTCACCAGCACAGAACAATGAGCAGTTCTTC	CASSPAQNNEQFF